This T cell receptor beta chain originates from a study of blood T cell repertoires in COVID-19. Study context: From the United States, Italy and Spain came samples of acute and convalescent COVID-19.

Authors' processing steps: Quantification of nucleated cells was approximated via reference gene primer amplification. TCRdb's copy holds only in-frame clones and misses some; the assay was immunoSEQ multiplex PCR. For V, J and clone size, that table is used; D and trimming come from the DNA. The data contain roughly 340,000 clones, around 86% of them seen just once; the ten biggest clones take up nearly 6.5%. The CDR3 has 16 residues. Germline V gene data show CDR1 as MNHNY and CDR2 as SVGAGI (reference sequence). V was pared by 2 bases and J by 4 bases, with 7 bases of the junction left unmatched. The TCR comes from a woman between 50 and 59 years old with COVID-19, enrolled during active disease. Sequencing was done on a sample of peripheral blood. This chain uses TRBV6-6 with TRBJ2-1; 8 nucleotides line up with TRBD1. The CDR3 nucleotides are TGTGCCAGCAGTTACGGGGGGACAGGAATTTACAATGAGCAGTTCTTC. Protein: CASSYGGTGIYNEQFF.